Listed here are 18 T cell receptor beta chains from one sample, sequenced in a study of Ad26.COV2.S vaccination and SARS-CoV-2 variants (dated by TCRdb to 2020 to 2023). The protocol used for the library was the immunoSEQ multiplex PCR assay. TCRdb holds this immuneACCESS table with in-frame rearrangements only. Some clones are missing; in checked studies, unresolved V genes explain under half, and the rest has no known cause. The sample table lists fewer than 50,000 clones, roughly four fifths of them with a count of one. The top ten hold about 45% of the sample. Per the publication, the time point label means: individuals recovered from natural SARS-CoV-2 infection. Sequenced here: peripheral blood, sampled after recovery from COVID-19. The receptor set was obtained from a human donor who had recovered from COVID-19.

The chain carries TRBV19 and TRBJ2-3; D might be TRBD1 or TRBD2, each matching 7 bases. The CDR3 consists of 16 residues. The germline V gene encodes CDR1 LNHDA and CDR2 SQIVND (reference sequence). V was cut by 8 bases and J by 5 bases, with 23 bases left in between. CDR3 coding DNA: TGTGCCAGTTCTACGAAGGGGAGGGGGCTTAGAGATACGCAGTATTTT. Translated, it gives CASSTKGRGLRDTQYF.

The J gene is TRBJ2-3, the V gene TRBV10-3; 11 positions match TRBD2. The CDR3 covers 14 residues. J was trimmed by 5 bases and V by 4 bases; bases with no gene match: 2. Germline V lookup: CDR1 ENHRY, CDR2 SYGVKD. The CDR3 sequence is CAISAGTSGDTQYF. The CDR3 DNA reads TGTGCCATCAGTGCCGGGACTAGCGGAGATACGCAGTATTTT.

This clone has more than one count but fewer than ten. This rearrangement joins TRBV19 to TRBJ1-6; D is unclear. Germline values: CDR1 LNHDA, CDR2 SQIVND (reference sequence). There are 12 residues in the CDR3. V was pared by 5 bases and J by 10 bases, with 9 bases between. The CDR3 DNA follows: TGTGCCAGTAGTGAAACAGACTCACCCCTCCACTTT. Translating it yields CASSETDSPLHF.

This sequence joins TRBV7-9 and TRBJ1-2; D unclear. This CDR3 has 15 amino acids. Trimming shortened V by 3 bases and J by 2 bases, and 13 bases separated the two germline ends. Looked up from germline, CDR1 is SEHNR and CDR2 is FQNEAQ (reference sequence). CDR3 loop: CASSLSQLSNYGYTF. The CDR3 DNA sequence: TGTGCCAGCAGCTTGTCACAGCTTTCCAACTATGGCTACACCTTC.

The V and J genes are TRBV25-1 and TRBJ1-5, with D unclear. V dropped 1 base and J dropped 9 bases, with 13 bases sitting between them. This CDR3 spans 14 amino acids. Germline lookup yields CDR1 MGHDK and CDR2 SYGVNS. This chain's CDR3 is CASSESGKGRPQHF. CDR3 sequence (DNA): TGTGCCAGCAGTGAATCGGGCAAGGGTCGGCCCCAGCATTTT.

This clone was counted once. The gene calls are TRBV6-6 and TRBJ2-3; D might be TRBD1 (6 bases). V lost 4 bases to trimming and J lost 1 base, with 12 bases between them. This CDR3 has 15 residues. Germline V gene data show CDR1 as MNHNY and CDR2 as SVGAGI (reference sequence). For the CDR3, the DNA is TGTGCCAGCAGTTCCAGGGGATTCGGCACAGATACGCAGTATTTT. This codes for CASSSRGFGTDTQYF.

The genes are TRBV18 and TRBJ1-1; 8 positions agree with TRBD1. The ends lost 6 bases at V and 1 base at J; junction bases unmatched: 4. The CDR3 extends over 14 amino acids. Germline assignment: CDR1 KGHSH and CDR2 LQKENI. The CDR3 loop is CASSTDRGNTEAFF. As DNA, the CDR3 is TGTGCCAGCTCGACCGACAGGGGGAACACTGAAGCTTTCTTT.

This chain connects TRBV24-1 to TRBJ1-5; D gene uncertain. The CDR3 has 14 residues. With 7 bases removed from V and 6 bases from J, the gap between germline ends came to 15 bases. CDR1 KGHDR and CDR2 SFDVKD come from the germline V gene. This CDR3 is CATRGMERCQPQHF. As DNA, the CDR3 is TGTGCCACCAGGGGAATGGAACGTTGTCAGCCCCAGCATTTT.

The chain links TRBV30 to TRBJ2-3; D call uncertain. The CDR3 is 12 amino acids. Germline CDR1 GTSNPN, CDR2 SVGIG (reference sequence). V lost 2 bases, J lost 3 bases, and 6 bases lay in between. Written as DNA, the CDR3 is TGTGCCTGGAGTTACGTGACAGATACGCAGTATTTT. Protein product: CAWSYVTDTQYF.

The chain joins TRBV12-3 or TRBV12-4 to TRBJ1-5; perhaps TRBD1 as D (6 bases). This CDR3 region has 12 residues. The V end lost 8 bases, the J end lost 3 bases, and 8 bases lay between the germline ends. CDR3 in DNA: TGTGCCAGCGGACAGATCAATCAGCCCCAGCATTTT. This codes for CASGQINQPQHF.

This chain joins TRBV18 and TRBJ2-7, with a possible D match to TRBD1 (5 bases). Germline loops: CDR1 KGHSH, CDR2 LQKENI. This CDR3 region has 13 residues. Trimming took 3 bases from V and 5 from J, leaving 11 bases between them. The CDR3 coding sequence is TGTGCCAGCTCACCGGTCCAGGGCCACGAGCAGTACGTC. Amino acids: CASSPVQGHEQYV.

This sequence joins TRBV25-1 and TRBJ2-1; 16 nucleotides line up with TRBD2. Trimming at V came to 6 bases and at J to 2 bases, leaving 4 bases not matched to a gene. Germline values: CDR1 MGHDK, CDR2 SYGVNS. The CDR3 has 17 residues. CDR3 bases: TGTGCCAGCAGCGGGACTAGCGGGAGGGGAACCTACAATGAGCAGTTCTTC. The encoded protein is CASSGTSGRGTYNEQFF.

The chain has TRBV11-2 and TRBJ2-5, with TRBD2 as a possible D gene (6 bases). Germline V lookup: CDR1 SGHAT, CDR2 FQNNGV. The V gene lost 0 bases and the J gene lost 9 bases, with 14 bases spanning the gap. The CDR3 sequence is 14 residues long. CDR3 bases: TGTGCCAGCAGCTTAGAGCGGGGCTATGTAGCCCAGTACTTC. Encoded protein: CASSLERGYVAQYF.

The chain is built from TRBV5-1 and TRBJ2-3; D remains unclear. Germline CDR1 is SGHRS and CDR2 is YFSETQ. The ends were cut back, 2 bases at V and 2 bases at J, with 18 bases in the middle. The CDR3 extends over 17 amino acids. The CDR3 protein is CASSLATTPSNTDTQYF. In nucleotides, the CDR3 is TGCGCCAGCAGCTTAGCTACTACCCCATCCAACACAGATACGCAGTATTTT.

This chain links TRBV21-1 with TRBJ2-7; the table names TRBD2, a call not compared with the DNA. TRBV21-1 corresponds to a pseudogene. CDR3 size: 16 residues. The CDR3: CASSKAGTSGPYEQYV. Written as DNA, the CDR3 is TGTGCCAGCAGCAAAGCGGGAACTAGCGGCCCCTACGAGCAGTACGTC.

This rearrangement joins TRBV7-2 to TRBJ2-2; 7 bases fit TRBD1. The CDR3 contains 13 residues. Germline values: CDR1 SGHTA, CDR2 FQGNSA. The ends lost 3 bases at V and 6 bases at J; junction bases unmatched: 1. CDR3 in DNA: TGTGCCAGCAGCTTCGACAGGGCCGGGGAGCTGTTTTTT. It specifies CASSFDRAGELFF.

The chain employs TRBV3-1 (or the pseudogene TRBV3-2) and TRBJ2-5, with D perhaps matching TRBD1 or TRBD2 (6 bases each). This CDR3 is built from 15 residues. Trimming stripped 3 bases from V and 3 bases from J, with 14 bases between. Germline V gives CDR1 LGHDT, CDR2 YNNKEL (reference sequence). The CDR3 protein is CASSQVGGIKETQYF. The CDR3 DNA is TGTGCCAGCAGCCAGGTAGGGGGGATCAAAGAGACCCAGTACTTC.

DNA of the CDR3: TGTGCCAGTAGTTATACCAGGCAGGAGACCCAGTACTTC. Protein: CASSYTRQETQYF. J is TRBJ2-5 and V is TRBV19; D uncertain. CDR1 and CDR2 (germline): LNHDA, SQIVND (reference sequence). The CDR3 spans 13 residues. With 5 bases removed from V and 5 bases from J, the gap between germline ends came to 12 bases.